The T cell receptor beta chain under discussion was sequenced for a study of tumor and adjacent non-tumor tissue in lung cancer. Three rounds of nested PCR, following a modified ARM-PCR protocol, produced the TCRbeta library. TCRdb independently ran MiXCR on the multiplex PCR reads; one entry per CDR3 protein. The top ten hold 28% of the sample, which has tens of thousands of distinct CDR3 sequences, approximately 68% seen once. Comments on this clonotype: One junction end disagrees with the germline gene, perhaps due to a read error.

CDR3 length equals 15 residues. Germline CDR1 reads SGHAT; CDR2 reads FQDESV (reference sequence). The template was RNA from unsorted bulk tissue. Distant lung tissue was collected more than 3 cm away from the tumor edge. The chain is built from TRBV11-1 and TRBJ2-7; D tentatively reads TRBD1 or TRBD2 (5 bases each). The receptor was isolated from a woman aged 45-59 years with non-small cell lung cancer. Sequenced input: distant non-tumor lung tissue. The CDR3 spells CVSSYEIATDYEQYF. CDR3 coding DNA: TGCGTCAGCAGCTACGAAATAGCGACAGACTACGAGCAGTACTTC.